These T cell receptor beta chains were read from a single sample in a study of T cells in narcolepsy. Sequencing was performed with immunoSEQ multiplex PCR; in TCRdb, only in-frame clones are kept and a portion is missing. The table has around 24,000 clones, approximately 84% seen once. Sample: CD45RA- memory CD4+ T cells from PBMCs. These receptors all come from a human donor with narcolepsy. The CDR3 runs from the conserved cysteine through the conserved F or W. The order of the fields is D gene, clone size, V gene, CDR3 length, J gene, CDR3 protein, CDR3 DNA. D genes are given only for firm matches. A clone size is listed for some rows: how often the clone was seen (once, few, many), or a class if it is expanded.

.,.,TRBV27,15,TRBJ1-5,CASSLDRGGNQPQHF,TGTGCCAGCAGTTTGGATAGGGGGGGAAATCAGCCCCAGCATTTT
TRBD1,.,TRBV28,14,TRBJ2-5,CASSPAGGQETQYF,TGTGCCAGCAGCCCTGCAGGGGGCCAAGAGACCCAGTACTTC
TRBD2,few,TRBV19,15,TRBJ2-4,CASSTQSGLAGLQYF,TGTGCCAGTAGTACCCAATCGGGACTAGCGGGACTTCAGTACTTC
.,few,TRBV2,14,TRBJ1-4,CASSVRGNNEKLFF,TGTGCCAGCAGTGTACGGGGAAATAATGAAAAACTGTTTTTT
.,.,TRBV19,11,TRBJ2-1,CASIRLGEQFF,TGTGCCAGTATCAGGCTAGGGGAGCAGTTCTTC
.,few,TRBV28,15,TRBJ2-6,CASSLTGTGANVLTF,TGTGCCAGCAGTTTAACAGGAACTGGGGCCAACGTCCTGACTTTC
.,.,TRBV4-3,13,TRBJ1-2,CASSQVPVQGYTF,TGCGCCAGCAGCCAAGTTCCGGTCCAGGGCTACACCTTC
.,.,TRBV7-2,17,TRBJ1-3,CARSDPETPKTGNTIYF,TGTGCCAGGAGCGATCCTGAGACTCCCAAAACCGGAAACACCATATATTTT
.,.,TRBV28,16,TRBJ1-5,CASSYSRGAGNQPQHF,TGTGCCAGCAGTTATTCCCGGGGCGCGGGCAATCAGCCCCAGCATTTT
.,.,TRBV19,15,TRBJ2-1,CASSIVPNSYNEQFF,TGTGCCAGTAGTATAGTGCCAAACTCCTACAATGAGCAGTTCTTC
TRBD2,.,TRBV9,15,TRBJ2-6,CASSPGLAWANVLTF,TGTGCCAGCAGCCCCGGACTAGCATGGGCCAACGTCCTGACTTTC
.,.,TRBV7-2,15,TRBJ2-3,CASSLVLGGRGRQYF,TGTGCCAGCAGCTTAGTCCTCGGGGGGCGGGGGAGGCAGTATTTT
TRBD1,.,TRBV5-6,17,TRBJ2-1,CASSLPGTGDRYNEQFF,TGTGCCAGCAGCTTGCCCGGGACAGGGGATCGCTACAATGAGCAGTTCTTC
.,.,TRBV2,15,TRBJ2-2,CASSDFSSNTGELFF,TGTGCCAGCAGTGACTTCTCCTCGAACACCGGGGAGCTGTTTTTT
.,.,TRBV19,13,TRBJ2-5,CASSGGNRETQYF,TGTGCCAGTAGCGGGGGCAATAGGGAGACCCAGTACTTC
TRBD2,.,TRBV29-1,12,TRBJ2-5,CSVTSGPETQYF,TGCAGCGTTACTAGCGGGCCAGAGACCCAGTACTTC
TRBD1,.,TRBV28,15,TRBJ1-2,CASSSGTAQFYGYTF,TGTGCCAGCAGTTCCGGGACAGCCCAATTCTATGGCTACACCTTC